Included here is one T cell receptor beta chain sequence, with context. The data stem from a study of blood T cell repertoires in COVID-19. For the study at large: Spain, Italy and the United States supplied samples that represented acute and convalescent COVID-19.

Per the study methods: Counts of nucleated cells, estimated from reference gene primer amplification, were obtained. Clones were sequenced by immunoSEQ multiplex PCR, and TCRdb holds only the in-frame ones, with some missing. V, J and clone size were drawn from that table, and D and trimming were deduced from the DNA. The sample consists of over 40,000 clones, 75% to 85% of them appearing once. Sequenced: peripheral blood. This clonotype was sampled from a human donor in a cohort sampled during active COVID-19.

The CDR3 region has the DNA TGTGCCAGTCAAACAGGGGTTAATTCACCCCTCCACTTT. Protein product: CASQTGVNSPLHF. V and J are TRBV5-5 and TRBJ1-6, with 7 bases matching TRBD1. The ends lost 8 bases at V and 6 bases at J; junction bases unmatched: 5. This CDR3 spans 13 amino acids. The germline gives CDR1 SGHKS, CDR2 YYEKEE (reference sequence).